Sequencing of this T cell receptor beta chain was carried out in a study of CD8+CD57+ T cells in acquired aplastic anemia. Investigators profiled TCR beta VDJ and CDR3 from genomic DNA template. From the reads, TCRdb called clonotypes with MiXCR, one entry per CDR3 protein. The sample lists about 160,000 distinct CDR3 sequences; around 45% were seen once. V lost 7 bases to trimming and J lost 2 bases, with 14 bases between them. Germline CDR1 and CDR2: LNHDA and SQIVND (reference sequence). The CDR3 loop spans 14 amino acids. The rearrangement uses TRBV19 and TRBJ2-5; weak D call: TRBD1 (6 bases). What was sequenced was sorted CD4+, CD8+, or CD8+CD57+ T cells (not recorded which) from PBMCs. The TCR sequence derives from a human donor in good health. The CDR3, as DNA: TGTGCCAGTAATCGACAGGCCCAACAAGAGACCCAGTACTTC. It codes for CASNRQAQQETQYF.